Below are 31 T cell receptor beta chains sequenced from a single sample in a study of T-cell reconstitution after alpha-beta-depleted transplantation in children. Unique molecular identifiers featured in how the TCRbeta library was prepared. TCRdb ran MiXCR on the PCR reads and lists one entry per CDR3 protein. The table has approximately 83,000 distinct CDR3 sequences, 12% seen once. The sequences come from PBMCs from the stem cell graft donor, collected from the stem cell graft. The receptors here all came from a human donor who donated a stem cell graft to a child with inherited bone marrow failure.

The chain uses TRBV15 and TRBJ2-2, with D possibly called TRBD1 or TRBD2 (5 bases each). The CDR3 runs 14 residues. CDR1 and CDR2 (germline): LNHNV, YYDKDF (reference sequence). The V end lost 8 bases, the J end lost 6 bases, and 16 bases lay between the germline ends. CDR3 nucleotides: TGTGCCACCTGGACTTCAGGGTCGGCCGGGGAGCTGTTTTTT. It translates to CATWTSGSAGELFF.

The CDR3 reads CASSQVGSGRTDTQYF. The CDR3 DNA reads as TGCGCCAGCAGCCAAGTGGGGTCAGGGAGGACAGATACGCAGTATTTT. V usage is TRBV4-3 and J usage is TRBJ2-3, with D perhaps matching TRBD2 (6 bases). V lost 1 base to trimming and J lost 3 bases, with 14 bases between them. This CDR3 contains 16 residues. Germline loops: CDR1 LGHNA, CDR2 YSLEER.

This clonotype has a count of ten or more. This rearrangement joins TRBV6-1 to TRBJ2-1, with D possibly TRBD1 on 6 matching bases. Germline V gene sequence: CDR1 MNHNS, CDR2 SASEGT. Trimming removed 6 bases at V and 1 base at J, with 19 bases between. CDR3 length: 17 amino acids. The CDR3 sequence is CASSPKLKQGSYNEQFF. CDR3 DNA sequence: TGTGCCAGCAGCCCGAAGTTAAAGCAGGGGTCCTACAATGAGCAGTTCTTC.

This clonotype was counted between two and nine times. The CDR3 spells CSVIWTNTGELFF. CDR3 coding DNA: TGCAGCGTTATCTGGACAAACACCGGGGAGCTGTTTTTT. The gene calls are TRBV29-1 and TRBJ2-2; tentative D call: TRBD1 (5 bases). CDR1 SQVTM and CDR2 ANQGSEA come from the germline V gene. This CDR3 contains 13 residues. V lost 5 bases and J 2 bases, leaving 9 bases between the germline ends.

This clonotype was counted ten times or more. V and J are TRBV5-1 and TRBJ1-1, with D unclear. Trimming stripped 0 bases from V and 1 base from J, with 10 bases between. CDR3 length equals 15 residues. Germline CDR1 is SGHRS and CDR2 is YFSETQ. This chain's CDR3 is CASSLEAASNTEAFF. The CDR3 DNA sequence: TGCGCCAGCAGCTTGGAAGCGGCTTCGAACACTGAAGCTTTCTTT.

The rearrangement joins TRBV20-1 to TRBJ1-5; the D gene is possibly TRBD1 (5 bases). The CDR3 sequence is 16 residues long. The germline V gene has CDR1 DFQATT and CDR2 SNEGSKA (reference sequence). Trimming cost V 6 bases and J 5 bases, with 23 bases left between them. Written as DNA, the CDR3 is TGCAGTGCCTGGACCTCAGGGAGGGGACCTGATCAGCCCCAGCATTTT. Its translation is CSAWTSGRGPDQPQHF.

This clonotype was observed at least ten times. V gene TRBV7-8 combines with J gene TRBJ2-1; 9 nucleotides match TRBD1. The CDR3 runs to 15 residues. Germline-derived CDR1 and CDR2 are SGHVS and FQNEAQ. The junction had 7 bases not matched to a gene; V was cut back by 2 bases and J by 8 bases. CDR3 sequence reads: CASSLRRDRVDEQFF. The DNA for the CDR3 is TGTGCCAGCAGCTTACGGAGGGACAGGGTCGATGAGCAGTTCTTC.

This clonotype was counted at least ten times. This chain links TRBV27 with TRBJ2-1, with TRBD2 as a possible D gene (5 bases). CDR3 length equals 16 residues. Germline values: CDR1 MNHEY, CDR2 SMNVEV (reference sequence). Trimming pared 3 bases from V and 1 base from J, leaving 13 bases between. In DNA form, the CDR3 reads TGTGCCAGCAGTTTTTTTAGCGCACCGTCCTACAATGAGCAGTTCTTC. Its translation is CASSFFSAPSYNEQFF.

The chain has TRBV29-1 and TRBJ2-2, with 9 bases identical to TRBD1. The germline CDR1 and CDR2 sequences are SQVTM and ANQGSEA. After removal of 6 bases from V and 3 bases from J, the junction contained 14 bases not matched to a gene. This CDR3 is 17 amino acids long. CDR3 loop: CSVAFMPGQGYTGELFF. The CDR3 DNA is TGCAGCGTGGCCTTCATGCCGGGACAGGGCTACACCGGGGAGCTGTTTTTT.

This clonotype was counted at least ten times. V usage is TRBV6-1 and J usage is TRBJ2-2, with 10 nucleotides matching TRBD1. Germline V gene sequence: CDR1 MNHNS, CDR2 SASEGT. The CDR3 covers 14 residues. The V and J ends lost 7 bases and 4 bases, in that order; junction bases with no gene match: 3. CDR3 region: CASTRTGGTGELFF. Here the CDR3 DNA reads TGTGCCAGCACCCGGACAGGGGGCACCGGGGAGCTGTTTTTT.

This clonotype was detected ten times or more. This sequence joins TRBV21-1 and TRBJ1-2; the table names TRBD1, a call not compared with the DNA. TRBV21-1 is recorded as a pseudogene. The CDR3 has 13 amino acids. Here the CDR3 reads CITRGRSLYGYTF. The CDR3 nucleotides are TGTATAACCAGGGGGCGGTCTCTCTATGGCTACACCTTC.

This clonotype showed up many times. The J gene is TRBJ2-6, the V gene TRBV24-1, with a weak D call TRBD1 (5 bases). CDR3 length: 17 amino acids. Trimming cost V 4 bases and J 0 bases, with 12 bases left between them. CDR1 is KGHDR and CDR2 is SFDVKD in the germline V gene. Here the CDR3 DNA reads TGTGCCACCAGTGACCGGACACTCGTCTCTGGGGCCAACGTCCTGACTTTC. Amino acid sequence: CATSDRTLVSGANVLTF.

This clonotype was found many times. The chain couples TRBV20-1 to TRBJ2-7, with TRBD2 identical over 8 bases. Looked up from germline, CDR1 is DFQATT and CDR2 is SNEGSKA (reference sequence). This CDR3 comprises 14 residues. Germline trimming cut 5 bases from V and 0 bases from J; bases unmatched to any gene: 6. CDR3 DNA: TGCAGTGCTCTAGAGCGGGGGTACTCCTACGAGCAGTACTTC. This encodes CSALERGYSYEQYF.

By sample share, this clonotype is medium-sized. This chain joins TRBV4-1 and TRBJ1-5; 9 bases map to TRBD1. CDR1 is MGHRA, CDR2 YSYEKL, per germline. V shed 5 bases, J shed 4 bases, and the junction held 3 bases outside the gene matches. The CDR3 loop spans 14 amino acids. The CDR3 loop is CASSYGTGNQPQHF. CDR3 nucleotides: TGCGCCAGCAGCTACGGGACAGGGAATCAGCCCCAGCATTTT.

This clonotype occurred many times. The chain combines TRBV5-1 with TRBJ2-3, with D possibly matching TRBD1 (6 bases). The CDR3 is 14 amino acids. Looked up from germline, CDR1 is SGHRS and CDR2 is YFSETQ. The V and J ends lost 5 bases and 2 bases respectively, with 12 bases between them. CDR3 nucleotide sequence: TGCGCCAGCAGGCTGGGGGCCCTCACAGATACGCAGTATTTT. This codes for CASRLGALTDTQYF.

This clonotype was detected many times. The CDR3 DNA follows: TGTGCCAGCAGTGTCAGGGGACCGAACACTGAAGCTTTCTTT. Its translation is CASSVRGPNTEAFF. V and J are TRBV27 and TRBJ1-1; a possible D gene is TRBD1 (6 bases). CDR1 and CDR2 (germline): MNHEY, SMNVEV (reference sequence). CDR3 length equals 14 residues. Trimming shortened V by 5 bases and J by 1 base, and 11 bases separated the two germline ends.

This clonotype was picked up a small number of times. The V call is TRBV7-2, the J call TRBJ1-1; maybe TRBD1 (6 bases). This CDR3 has 13 amino acids. Germline V gives CDR1 SGHTA, CDR2 FQGNSA. The ends were cut back, 7 bases at V and 1 base at J, with 10 bases in the middle. In DNA, the CDR3 is TGTGCCAGCACCCTGACAGGGAACACTGAAGCTTTCTTT. This codes for CASTLTGNTEAFF.

The rearrangement uses TRBV7-8 and TRBJ2-3; 9 bases fit TRBD2. Trimming cost V 3 bases and J 2 bases; bases outside gene matches: 6. Per germline, CDR1 SGHVS and CDR2 FQNEAQ. The CDR3 is made up of 16 amino acids. Written as DNA, the CDR3 is TGTGCCAGCAGCTTCCAGACTAGCGGTCTCACAGATACGCAGTATTTT. Translated: CASSFQTSGLTDTQYF.

This clonotype showed up many times. The chain uses TRBV5-1 and TRBJ1-1; 8 nucleotides match TRBD1. Germline V gene sequence: CDR1 SGHRS, CDR2 YFSETQ. V lost 3 bases to trimming and J lost 3 bases; unmatched junction nucleotides: 10. The CDR3 has 16 residues. CDR3 protein: CASSSRTGPFDTEAFF. The CDR3 nucleotides are TGCGCCAGCAGCTCCCGGACAGGGCCTTTTGACACTGAAGCTTTCTTT. The full variable domain, its missing parts supplied by reference TRBV5-1 and TRBJ1-1, is KAGVTQTPRYLIKTRGQQVTLSCSPISGHRSVSWYQQTPGQGLQFLFEYFSETQRNKGNFPGRFSGRQFSNSRSEMNVSTLELGDSALYLCASSSRTGPFDTEAFFGQGTRLTVV.

This clonotype was detected ten times or more. The chain uses TRBV5-5 and TRBJ1-5; D unresolved. The V gene's germline CDR1 is SGHKS and CDR2 YYEKEE (reference sequence). Trimming removed 1 base at V and 4 bases at J, with 12 bases between. The CDR3 length is 15 residues. CDR3 sequence (DNA): TGTGCCAGCAGCTTGCTTGTAGGGCTGAATCAGCCCCAGCATTTT. Its translation: CASSLLVGLNQPQHF. The complete variable domain, with remaining parts taken from reference TRBV5-5 and TRBJ1-5, reads DAGVTQSPTHLIKTRGQQVTLRCSPISGHKSVSWYQQVLGQGPQFIFQYYEKEERGRGNFPDRFSARQFPNYSSELNVNALLLGDSALYLCASSLLVGLNQPQHFGDGTRLSIL.

The chain is built from TRBV4-2 and TRBJ2-7; TRBD2 matches at 11 bases. Germline V gives CDR1 LGHNA, CDR2 YNFKEQ. Trimming cost V 1 base and J 2 bases; bases outside gene matches: 4. This CDR3 comprises 16 residues. The CDR3 DNA sequence: TGTGCCAGCAGCCAAGGAACTAGCGGGGGAACCTACGAGCAGTACTTC. It yields the protein CASSQGTSGGTYEQYF.

The chain couples TRBV19 to TRBJ1-5, with D unclear. The CDR3 is 15 amino acids. CDR1 and CDR2 (germline): LNHDA, SQIVND (reference sequence). Trimming stripped 5 bases from V and 0 bases from J, with 11 bases between. The DNA of the CDR3 is TGTGCCAGTAGTTTTTGGCAGTATAGCAATCAGCCCCAGCATTTT. It is translated as CASSFWQYSNQPQHF.

This clonotype came up many times. The rearrangement uses TRBV24-1 and TRBJ2-7; D possibly corresponds to TRBD2 (6 bases). CDR1 is KGHDR, CDR2 SFDVKD, per germline. The CDR3 sequence is 11 residues long. V was trimmed by 9 bases and J by 6 bases, leaving 11 bases between them. DNA for the CDR3: TGTGCCACCGGGGCGGGGATCGAGCAGTACTTC. This sequence encodes CATGAGIEQYF.

This clonotype came up many times. The J gene is TRBJ1-1, the V gene TRBV25-1, with D possibly TRBD1 on 6 matching bases. The V and J ends lost 4 bases and 10 bases respectively, with 16 bases between them. Germline-derived CDR1 and CDR2 are MGHDK and SYGVNS. The CDR3 spans 13 residues. The chain's CDR3 is CASSVQGPSGAFF. The CDR3, as DNA: TGTGCCAGCAGTGTACAGGGTCCCAGCGGAGCTTTCTTT.

In this sample, this clonotype turned up a few times. The genes are TRBV3-1 and TRBJ2-3; 12 nucleotides match TRBD2. The ends lost 4 bases at V and 6 bases at J; junction bases unmatched: 5. The CDR3 has 15 amino acids. Germline lookup yields CDR1 LGHDT and CDR2 YNNKEL (reference sequence). The CDR3 loop reads CASSLSSGGADTQYF. In DNA form, the CDR3 reads TGTGCCAGCAGCCTCTCTAGCGGGGGGGCGGATACGCAGTATTTT.

In this sample, this clonotype turned up many times. The rearrangement joins TRBV5-4 to TRBJ2-5; D possibly corresponds to TRBD2 (5 bases). This CDR3 is 16 amino acids long. Germline V lookup: CDR1 SGHNT, CDR2 YYREEE (reference sequence). V was pared by 3 bases and J by 5 bases, with 20 bases between. The CDR3 DNA sequence: TGTGCCAGCAGCTCCCCAGTCCGGGGTTCGGTGGAGACCCAGTACTTC. This encodes CASSSPVRGSVETQYF.

At least ten counts were recorded for this clonotype. This chain links TRBV7-9 with TRBJ2-7; TRBD2 agrees at 9 bases. V shed 4 bases, J shed 2 bases, and the junction held 9 bases outside the gene matches. Per the germline V gene, CDR1 is SEHNR and CDR2 is FQNEAQ (reference sequence). This CDR3 is built from 16 residues. CDR3 nucleotide sequence: TGTGCCAGCAGCTCTCATCTAGCGGGGCCCCCCTACGAGCAGTACTTC. Translating it yields CASSSHLAGPPYEQYF.

This clonotype was picked up many times. This chain links TRBV5-1 with TRBJ2-7, with D perhaps being TRBD1 or TRBD2 (5 bases each). The length of the CDR3 is 14 residues. V lost 4 bases and J lost 1, with 12 bases in between. Germline assignment: CDR1 SGHRS and CDR2 YFSETQ. This chain's CDR3 is CASSEGIRSYEQYF. The DNA of the CDR3 is TGCGCCAGCAGCGAGGGGATAAGGTCCTACGAGCAGTACTTC.

This clonotype was detected many times. V and J are TRBV6-5 and TRBJ1-3; maybe TRBD1 (6 bases). From germline, CDR1 is MNHEY and CDR2 SVGAGI. The V and J ends lost 0 bases and 0 bases respectively, with 9 bases between them. This CDR3 spans 16 amino acids. The CDR3 here is CASSYSGTLSGNTIYF. The CDR3 region has the DNA TGTGCCAGCAGTTACTCCGGGACACTCTCTGGAAACACCATATATTTT.

This clonotype was observed many times. CDR3 residues: CASSFAGRNEQYF. CDR3 coding DNA: TGTGCCAGCAGCTTTGCAGGGCGAAACGAGCAGTACTTC. The chain links TRBV7-2 to TRBJ2-7; D is perhaps TRBD1 (5 bases). Trimming took off 3 bases at V and 5 bases at J, with 11 bases between the two ends. The CDR3 has 13 amino acids. Germline V gene data show CDR1 as SGHTA and CDR2 as FQGNSA.

This clonotype was seen many times. This chain's CDR3 is CASSLAPGQGQAEAFF. The CDR3 coding sequence is TGCGCCAGCAGCTTGGCCCCGGGACAGGGGCAGGCTGAAGCTTTCTTT. The chain joins TRBV5-1 to TRBJ1-1; TRBD1 agrees at 10 bases. The germline V gene has CDR1 SGHRS and CDR2 YFSETQ. The junction had 8 bases not matched to a gene; V was cut back by 0 bases and J by 6 bases. The CDR3 has 16 amino acids.